The 26 T cell receptor beta chains below come from one sample, sequenced in a study of blood T cell repertoires in COVID-19. The assay was immunoSEQ multiplex PCR, and TCRdb's table has in-frame clones only and misses some. The table lists fewer than 350,000 clones, roughly nine tenths of them singletons. Sequencing was carried out using PBMCs or T cells enriched from blood (not recorded which). The receptors here all came from a man in his 60s who had recovered from COVID-19.

The chain couples TRBV9 to TRBJ1-2, with TRBD1 as a possible D gene (6 bases). Trimming shortened V by 3 bases and J by 4 bases, and 13 bases separated the two germline ends. The CDR3 runs to 14 residues. Germline CDR1 SGDLS, CDR2 YYNGEE. The CDR3 is CASSGTGHGYGYTF. The CDR3, as DNA: TGTGCCAGCAGCGGAACAGGGCATGGCTATGGCTACACCTTC. The whole variable domain, filled in from reference TRBV9 and TRBJ1-2, reads DSGVTQTPKHLITATGQRVTLRCSPRSGDLSVYWYQQSLDQGLQFLIQYYNGEERAKGNILERFSAQQFPDLHSELNLSSLELGDSALYFCASSGTGHGYGYTFGSGTRLTVV.

This clone was recorded once. The J gene is TRBJ1-6, the V gene TRBV6-7, with 9 bases that match TRBD1. TRBV6-7 is placed among ORFs of uncertain function. This CDR3 is built from 13 residues. V was clipped by 4 bases and J by 11 bases; unmatched bases: 3. The CDR3 nucleotides read TGTGCCAGCAGTTTCAGGACAGGGGCACCCCTCCACTTT. This encodes CASSFRTGAPLHF.

This rearrangement joins TRBV19 to TRBJ2-7, with a weak D call TRBD1 (5 bases). The CDR3 has 15 amino acids. Germline V gene sequence: CDR1 LNHDA, CDR2 SQIVND (reference sequence). Trimming removed 1 base at V and 6 bases at J, with 16 bases between. CDR3 protein: CASSIGGSTTLEQYF. DNA for the CDR3: TGTGCCAGTAGTATAGGGGGCTCAACAACCCTCGAGCAGTACTTC.

The CDR3 reads CASSQPYSGRYTGELFF. As DNA, the CDR3 is TGTGCCAGCAGCCAACCTTATAGCGGGCGATACACCGGGGAGCTGTTTTTT. V and J are TRBV4-2 and TRBJ2-2, with 7 bases lining up with TRBD2. The CDR3 has 17 residues. The junction had 9 bases not matched to a gene; V was cut back by 2 bases and J by 3 bases. The germline V gene encodes CDR1 LGHNA and CDR2 YNFKEQ.

The chain employs TRBV9 and TRBJ1-2; 9 positions match TRBD1. This CDR3 is built from 17 residues. J was trimmed by 0 bases and V by 5 bases; bases with no gene match: 11. The germline CDR1 and CDR2 sequences are SGDLS and YYNGEE. CDR3 sequence reads: CASSDSLQGATNYGYTF. CDR3 DNA: TGTGCCAGCAGTGATTCTTTACAGGGGGCCACTAACTATGGCTACACCTTC.

This clone was seen a single time. The chain uses TRBV5-1 and TRBJ2-7; TRBD2 matches 8 bases. V was pared by 0 bases and J by 2 bases, with 7 bases of the junction left unmatched. Germline CDR1 reads SGHRS; CDR2 reads YFSETQ. This CDR3 has 16 residues. For the CDR3, the DNA is TGCGCCAGCAGCTTGGCCCCGACTAGCGACCCCTACGAGCAGTACTTC. Amino acid sequence: CASSLAPTSDPYEQYF.

This rearrangement joins TRBV5-1 to TRBJ2-5; D may be TRBD2 (6 bases). Germline lookup yields CDR1 SGHRS and CDR2 YFSETQ. Trimming removed 4 bases from V and 1 base from J, with 8 bases in between. The CDR3 is 13 residues long. The CDR3 sequence is CASSREIQETQYF. Here the CDR3 DNA reads TGCGCCAGCAGCCGGGAGATCCAAGAGACCCAGTACTTC.

The gene calls are TRBV28 and TRBJ2-7, with 7 nucleotides matching TRBD1. Germline V gene lookup returns CDR1 MDHEN and CDR2 SYDVKM. This CDR3 has 16 amino acids. V shed 2 bases and J 1 base; nucleotides not matched to a gene: 8. DNA of the CDR3: TGTGCCAGCAGTTTAACTGACAGGGTTCTATCCTACGAGCAGTACTTC. Translation: CASSLTDRVLSYEQYF.

This chain uses TRBV29-1 with TRBJ1-1, with TRBD1 as a possible D gene (5 bases). The CDR3 consists of 12 residues. The V gene lost 3 bases and the J gene lost 4 bases, with 9 bases spanning the gap. The germline V gene encodes CDR1 SQVTM and CDR2 ANQGSEA. The CDR3 sequence: CSVDRVGTEAFF. CDR3 nucleotides: TGCAGCGTTGACAGGGTTGGCACTGAAGCTTTCTTT.

In its sample, this clone was seen once. V usage is TRBV27 and J usage is TRBJ2-4; tentatively, D is TRBD1 (6 bases). Deletions cut 0 bases from V and 0 bases from J, with 12 bases between. CDR3 length: 17 residues. Germline values: CDR1 MNHEY, CDR2 SMNVEV (reference sequence). The CDR3 is CASSLSRRGLAKNIQYF. The CDR3 nucleotides are TGTGCCAGCAGTTTATCGCGCAGGGGTCTAGCCAAAAACATTCAGTACTTC.

V gene TRBV7-2 combines with J gene TRBJ2-7; the match to TRBD2 covers 13 bases. After removal of 4 bases from V and 2 bases from J, the junction contained 5 bases not matched to a gene. Germline lookup yields CDR1 SGHTA and CDR2 FQGNSA. This CDR3 comprises 16 residues. CDR3 amino acids: CASSSSGTSGTYEQYF. The CDR3 coding sequence is TGTGCCAGCAGCTCATCCGGGACTAGCGGGACCTACGAGCAGTACTTC.

This clone was recorded once. J is TRBJ2-3 and V is TRBV9; no clear D gene. V shed 0 bases and J shed 5 bases, with 16 bases lying between them. This CDR3 region has 16 residues. Germline V gene sequence: CDR1 SGDLS, CDR2 YYNGEE. Here the CDR3 reads CASSVATSVYGDTQYF. The CDR3 DNA reads TGTGCCAGCAGCGTAGCCACCTCGGTATACGGAGATACGCAGTATTTT.

V gene TRBV2 combines with J gene TRBJ1-3; 7 positions match TRBD1. The V gene's germline CDR1 is SNHLY and CDR2 FYNNEI. The CDR3 consists of 15 residues. Trimming removed 4 bases from V and 6 bases from J; junction bases left unmatched: 9. Here the CDR3 DNA reads TGTGCCAGCAGTGCTAAGACAGGGTTTGAAAACACCATATATTTT. This codes for CASSAKTGFENTIYF.

Only one count was recorded for this clone. This chain links TRBV5-1 with TRBJ2-1, with D perhaps TRBD1 (6 bases). This CDR3 has 12 residues. Trimming took 4 bases from V and 7 from J, leaving 9 bases between them. Germline V gene data show CDR1 as SGHRS and CDR2 as YFSETQ. The CDR3 DNA reads TGCGCCAGCAGCCCGGACAGTAATGAGCAGTTCTTC. It encodes CASSPDSNEQFF.

The V call is TRBV7-2, the J call TRBJ1-1; TRBD1 might be the D (6 bases). This CDR3 comprises 15 residues. Germline CDR1 and CDR2: SGHTA and FQGNSA. V was pared by 2 bases and J by 0 bases, with 10 bases between. CDR3 DNA: TGTGCCAGCAGCTTAAACAGGGCTATGAACACTGAAGCTTTCTTT. Translation gives CASSLNRAMNTEAFF.

The chain carries TRBV25-1 and TRBJ2-3, with 8 bases aligning to TRBD2. Germline trimming cut 6 bases from V and 2 bases from J; bases unmatched to any gene: 13. The CDR3 has 17 residues. Germline V gives CDR1 MGHDK, CDR2 SYGVNS. This CDR3 reads CASRRSGVAGPTDTQYF. As DNA, the CDR3 is TGTGCCAGCAGAAGGTCGGGGGTAGCGGGGCCCACAGATACGCAGTATTTT.

This sequence joins TRBV27 and TRBJ1-4; 7 bases are shared with TRBD1. V was pared by 6 bases and J by 7 bases, with 11 bases of the junction left unmatched. The CDR3 length is 15 residues. The germline V gene encodes CDR1 MNHEY and CDR2 SMNVEV (reference sequence). The CDR3 is CASSVGWQGVEKLFF. CDR3 bases: TGTGCCAGCAGCGTTGGATGGCAGGGGGTTGAAAAACTGTTTTTT.

This chain links TRBV29-1 with TRBJ2-3; D unresolved. Germline V gene data show CDR1 as SQVTM and CDR2 as ANQGSEA. CDR3 length equals 12 residues. V lost 4 bases to trimming and J lost 1 base, with 6 bases between them. The DNA for the CDR3 is TGCAGCGTTGGGAGTGGCACAGATACGCAGTATTTT. It codes for CSVGSGTDTQYF.

This clone was detected only once. The chain links TRBV3-1 (or the pseudogene TRBV3-2) to TRBJ1-1; a possible D gene is TRBD1 (5 bases). V lost 7 bases and J lost 7, with 16 bases in between. CDR1 and CDR2 (germline): LGHDT, YNNKEL (reference sequence). The CDR3 contains 13 residues. The CDR3 region is CASTEGVGVEAFF. The CDR3 DNA sequence: TGTGCCAGCACCGAAGGGGTCGGAGTTGAAGCTTTCTTT.

The rearrangement uses TRBV15 and TRBJ2-7; TRBD2 aligns across 7 bases. V lost 0 bases to trimming and J lost 1 base; unmatched junction nucleotides: 9. This CDR3 region has 17 residues. Germline V gene data show CDR1 as LNHNV and CDR2 as YYDKDF (reference sequence). CDR3 nucleotide sequence: TGTGCCACCAGCAGAGATTCAATGAGCGGGGTTTCCTACGAGCAGTACTTC. This encodes CATSRDSMSGVSYEQYF.

J is TRBJ2-1 and V is TRBV4-1, with 9 bases aligning to TRBD1. J lost 4 bases, V lost 1 base, and 8 bases had no gene match. This CDR3 comprises 17 residues. Germline CDR1 is MGHRA and CDR2 is YSYEKL. The CDR3 bases are TGCGCCAGCAGCCAAGCCACCCCCGGGACAGGGTACAATGAGCAGTTCTTC. This encodes CASSQATPGTGYNEQFF.

V is TRBV9 and J is TRBJ2-1; TRBD2 is a possible D gene (5 bases). The V end was cut by 1 base, the J end by 9 bases, with 17 bases between. Germline V lookup: CDR1 SGDLS, CDR2 YYNGEE. The CDR3 length is 15 residues. In DNA, the CDR3 is TGTGCCAGCAGCGTACCGCCAGGTAGCGTAACTGAGCAGTTCTTC. It encodes CASSVPPGSVTEQFF.

The rearrangement links TRBV6-4 to TRBJ1-5, with no clear D. V lost 3 bases to trimming and J lost 9 bases, with 12 bases between them. The CDR3 is made up of 13 amino acids. Per germline, CDR1 MRHNA and CDR2 SNTAGT. CDR3 region: CASSELGLGPQHF. CDR3 nucleotides: TGTGCCAGCAGTGAATTGGGCCTCGGGCCCCAGCATTTT.

The V call is TRBV6-5, the J call TRBJ1-3; D is undetermined. V lost 5 bases and J 3 bases, leaving 11 bases between the germline ends. Germline CDR1 and CDR2: MNHEY and SVGAGI. The CDR3 has 14 amino acids. The CDR3 here is CASSTEGGGNTIYF. The CDR3 nucleotides are TGTGCCAGCAGTACGGAGGGTGGTGGAAACACCATATATTTT.

The rearrangement joins TRBV5-4 to TRBJ2-7; 7 nucleotides agree with TRBD2. Looked up from germline, CDR1 is SGHNT and CDR2 is YYREEE (reference sequence). There are 13 residues in the CDR3. V was clipped by 0 bases and J by 6 bases; unmatched bases: 3. CDR3 DNA sequence: TGTGCCAGCAGCTTGGGTTCTAGCGGCGAGCAGTACTTC. Amino acid sequence: CASSLGSSGEQYF.

This chain connects TRBV6-5 to TRBJ1-2; a weak D match, TRBD1 (5 bases). This CDR3 contains 16 residues. Germline CDR1 is MNHEY and CDR2 is SVGAGI. The V end was cut by 1 base, the J end by 0 bases, with 12 bases between. Here the CDR3 reads CASSYLGGEANYGYTF. The CDR3 bases are TGTGCCAGCAGTTACTTGGGGGGGGAGGCTAACTATGGCTACACCTTC.